This T cell receptor (beta chain) was captured by sequencing in a study of shared T cell receptors in the human thymus. The CDR3 has 17 amino acids. Germline V gene lookup returns CDR1 SGHAT and CDR2 FQNNGV. Trimming at V came to 0 bases and at J to 7 bases, leaving 10 bases not matched to a gene. Sequencing was performed with immunoSEQ multiplex PCR; in TCRdb, only in-frame clones are kept and a portion is missing. The sample records about 660,000 clones, 88% being singletons. These data were likewise used in another study, on human thymus T cells. That source reports: Corrective heart surgery yielded the resections from which the thymus tissue came. Gene usage (both V and J) appeared biased in thymic and blood repertoires. Unrelated people showed highly overlapping thymic repertoires, related research reported.

The genes are TRBV11-2 and TRBJ2-1; 9 bases are shared with TRBD2. The TCR comes from a boy less than two years old with a congenital heart defect. Sequencing was performed on thymocytes. The CDR3 reads CASSLDSSAGGMNEQFF. In DNA, the CDR3 is TGTGCCAGCAGCTTAGATTCATCGGCGGGAGGGATGAATGAGCAGTTCTTC.